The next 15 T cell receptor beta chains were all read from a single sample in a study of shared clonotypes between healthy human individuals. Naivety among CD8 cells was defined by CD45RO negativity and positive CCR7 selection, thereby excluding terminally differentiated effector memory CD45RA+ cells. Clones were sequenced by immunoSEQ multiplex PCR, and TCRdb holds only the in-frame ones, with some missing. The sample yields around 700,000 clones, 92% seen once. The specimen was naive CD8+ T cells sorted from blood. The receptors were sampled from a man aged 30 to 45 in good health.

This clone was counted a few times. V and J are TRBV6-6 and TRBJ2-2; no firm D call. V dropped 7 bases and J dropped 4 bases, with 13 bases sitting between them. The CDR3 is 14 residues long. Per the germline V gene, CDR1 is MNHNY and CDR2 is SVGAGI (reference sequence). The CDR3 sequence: CASIGPLSTGELFF. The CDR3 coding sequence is TGTGCCAGCATTGGGCCGTTATCCACCGGGGAGCTGTTTTTT.

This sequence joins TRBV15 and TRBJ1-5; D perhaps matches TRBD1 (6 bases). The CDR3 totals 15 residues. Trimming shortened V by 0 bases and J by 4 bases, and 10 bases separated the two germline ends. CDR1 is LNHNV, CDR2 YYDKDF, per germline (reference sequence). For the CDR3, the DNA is TGTGCCACCAGCAGAGAGGGGGCTGGGAATCAGCCCCAGCATTTT. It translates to CATSREGAGNQPQHF.

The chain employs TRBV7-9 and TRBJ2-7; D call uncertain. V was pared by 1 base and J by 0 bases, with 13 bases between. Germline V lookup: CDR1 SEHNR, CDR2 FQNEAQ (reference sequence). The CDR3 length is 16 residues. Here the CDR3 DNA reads TGTGCCAGCAGCTTAGAAGGCGGTAAGAGCTCCTACGAGCAGTACTTC. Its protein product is CASSLEGGKSSYEQYF.

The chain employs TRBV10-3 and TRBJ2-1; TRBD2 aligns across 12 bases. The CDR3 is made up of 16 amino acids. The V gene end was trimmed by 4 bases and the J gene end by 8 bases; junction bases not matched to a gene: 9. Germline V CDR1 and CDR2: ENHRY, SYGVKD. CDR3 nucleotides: TGTGCCATCAGTGGACGACTAGCGGGAGTGAACGATGAGCAGTTCTTC. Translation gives CAISGRLAGVNDEQFF.

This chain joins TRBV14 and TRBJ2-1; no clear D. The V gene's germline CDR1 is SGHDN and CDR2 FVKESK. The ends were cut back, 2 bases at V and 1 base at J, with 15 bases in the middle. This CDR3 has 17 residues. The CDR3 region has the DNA TGTGCCAGCAGCCAAATAGCCGATCTCGAATCCTACAATGAGCAGTTCTTC. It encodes CASSQIADLESYNEQFF.

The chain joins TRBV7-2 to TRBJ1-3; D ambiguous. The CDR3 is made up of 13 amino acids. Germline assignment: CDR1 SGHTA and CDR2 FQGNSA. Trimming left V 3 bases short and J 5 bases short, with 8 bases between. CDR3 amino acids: CASSLSFRNTIYF. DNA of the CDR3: TGTGCCAGCAGCTTGAGCTTTCGAAACACCATATATTTT.

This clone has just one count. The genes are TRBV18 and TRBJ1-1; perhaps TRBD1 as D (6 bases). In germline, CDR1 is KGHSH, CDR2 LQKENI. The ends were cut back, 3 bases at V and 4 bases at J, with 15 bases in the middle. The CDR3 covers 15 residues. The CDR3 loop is CASSPNRDGTTEAFF. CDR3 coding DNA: TGTGCCAGCTCACCTAACAGGGACGGGACCACTGAAGCTTTCTTT. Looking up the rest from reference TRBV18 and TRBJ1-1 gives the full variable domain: NAGVMQNPRHLVRRRGQEARLRCSPMKGHSHVYWYRQLPEEGLKFMVYLQKENIIDESGMPKERFSAEFPKEGPSILRIQQVVRGDSAAYFCASSPNRDGTTEAFFGQGTRLTVV.

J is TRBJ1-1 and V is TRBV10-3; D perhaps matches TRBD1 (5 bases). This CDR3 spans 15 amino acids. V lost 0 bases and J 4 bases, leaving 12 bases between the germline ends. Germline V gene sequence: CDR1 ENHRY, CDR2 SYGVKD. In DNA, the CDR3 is TGTGCCATCAGTGAGTCGATTATCAGGGTCACTGAAGCTTTCTTT. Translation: CAISESIIRVTEAFF.

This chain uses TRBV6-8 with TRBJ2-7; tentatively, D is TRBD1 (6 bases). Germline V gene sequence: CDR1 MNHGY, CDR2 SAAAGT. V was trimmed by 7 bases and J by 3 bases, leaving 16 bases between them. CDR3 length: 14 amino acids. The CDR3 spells CASTGTRRIYEQYF. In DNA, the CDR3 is TGTGCCAGCACCGGGACAAGGAGAATCTACGAGCAGTACTTC.

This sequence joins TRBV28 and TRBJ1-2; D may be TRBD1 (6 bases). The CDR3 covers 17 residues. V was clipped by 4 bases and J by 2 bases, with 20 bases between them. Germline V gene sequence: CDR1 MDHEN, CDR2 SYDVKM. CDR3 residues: CASSSKWTAHQNYGYTF. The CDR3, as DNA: TGTGCCAGCAGTTCGAAGTGGACAGCGCATCAAAACTATGGCTACACCTTC.

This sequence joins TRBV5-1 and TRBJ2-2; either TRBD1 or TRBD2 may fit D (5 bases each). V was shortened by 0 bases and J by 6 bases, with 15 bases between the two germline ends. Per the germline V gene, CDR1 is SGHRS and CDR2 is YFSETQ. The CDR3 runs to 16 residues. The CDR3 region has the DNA TGCGCCAGCAGCTTGGTTGGGGGAACCCAGGCCGGGGAGCTGTTTTTT. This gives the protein CASSLVGGTQAGELFF.

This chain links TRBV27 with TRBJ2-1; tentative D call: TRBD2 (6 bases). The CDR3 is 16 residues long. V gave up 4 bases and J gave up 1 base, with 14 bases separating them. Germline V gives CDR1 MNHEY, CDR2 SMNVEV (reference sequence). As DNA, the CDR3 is TGTGCCAGCAGTTGGTCCGGGGGTGGGTCCTACAATGAGCAGTTCTTC. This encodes CASSWSGGGSYNEQFF.

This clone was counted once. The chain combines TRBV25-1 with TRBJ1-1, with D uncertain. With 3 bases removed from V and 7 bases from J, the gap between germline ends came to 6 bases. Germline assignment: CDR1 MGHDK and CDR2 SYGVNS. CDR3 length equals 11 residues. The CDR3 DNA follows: TGTGCCAGCAGTGATGAGATTGAAGCTTTCTTT. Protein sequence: CASSDEIEAFF.

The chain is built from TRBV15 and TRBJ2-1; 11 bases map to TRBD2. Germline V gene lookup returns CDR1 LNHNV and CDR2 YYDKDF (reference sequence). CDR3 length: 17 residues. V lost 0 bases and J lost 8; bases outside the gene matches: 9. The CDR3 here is CATSRDPSSGRSYEQFF. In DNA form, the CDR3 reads TGTGCCACCAGCAGAGATCCGTCTAGCGGGAGGTCCTATGAGCAGTTCTTC.

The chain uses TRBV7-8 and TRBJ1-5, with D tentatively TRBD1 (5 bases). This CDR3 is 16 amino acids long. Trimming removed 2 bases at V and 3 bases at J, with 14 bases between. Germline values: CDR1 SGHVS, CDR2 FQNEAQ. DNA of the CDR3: TGTGCCAGCAGCTTAATGTCAGGACAACTCAATCAGCCCCAGCATTTT. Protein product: CASSLMSGQLNQPQHF.